The 21 T cell receptor beta chains below all came from one sample that was sequenced in a study of radiation and T cells in renal cell carcinoma. Specified time point: baseline pretreatment blood. Treatment noted: 15 Gy SBRT to primary tumor, nephrectomy 4 weeks later. This table comes from immunoSEQ multiplex PCR, and its TCRdb copy is limited to in-frame clones, with some not included. The table has 130,000 to 150,000 clones, about 87% seen once; the top ten hold around 4%. This specimen consisted of blood, obtained from a patient whose treatment included radiotherapy and nephrectomy. The source of these receptors is a woman aged 70-85 years with renal cell carcinoma.

V gene TRBV27 combines with J gene TRBJ1-2; TRBD1 aligns across 8 bases. CDR1 is MNHEY and CDR2 is SMNVEV in the germline V gene (reference sequence). This CDR3 has 14 residues. The trim removed 6 bases at V and 5 bases at J, leaving 8 bases unmatched. The CDR3 reads CASSLTWTGYGYTF. CDR3 DNA: TGTGCCAGCAGCCTCACTTGGACAGGGTATGGCTACACCTTC.

The sample holds one count of this clone. The chain joins TRBV6-1 to TRBJ1-5, with D hard to call. The germline CDR1 and CDR2 sequences are MNHNS and SASEGT. CDR3 length: 13 residues. V was pared by 6 bases and J by 9 bases, with 15 bases between. This chain's CDR3 is CASSLDGEGPQHF. The CDR3 DNA sequence: TGTGCCAGCAGCTTAGACGGGGAAGGGCCCCAGCATTTT.

This clone was detected once. V and J are TRBV7-9 and TRBJ1-1; D may be TRBD1 (6 bases). Looked up from germline, CDR1 is SEHNR and CDR2 is FQNEAQ (reference sequence). There are 14 residues in the CDR3. Trimming removed 3 bases at V and 4 bases at J, with 12 bases between. CDR3 coding DNA: TGTGCCAGCAGCTTCGGGGGCGGCGGCACTGAAGCTTTCTTT. Its translation is CASSFGGGGTEAFF.

In this sample, this clone turned up once. The chain joins TRBV4-3 to TRBJ1-6, with TRBD1 as a possible D gene (6 bases). Germline lookup yields CDR1 LGHNA and CDR2 YSLEER. With 4 bases removed from V and 8 bases from J, the gap between germline ends came to 12 bases. CDR3 size: 14 residues. In DNA form, the CDR3 reads TGCGCCAGCAGCCGCACAGGGTGGGATTCACCCCTCCACTTT. This sequence encodes CASSRTGWDSPLHF.

The genes are TRBV18 and TRBJ2-2; TRBD1 matches at 11 bases. Germline trimming cut 3 bases from V and 4 bases from J; bases unmatched to any gene: 4. This CDR3 is 16 amino acids long. From germline, CDR1 is KGHSH and CDR2 LQKENI. The chain's CDR3 is CASSPGTGGSTGELFF. The CDR3 DNA follows: TGTGCCAGCTCACCTGGGACAGGGGGAAGCACCGGGGAGCTGTTTTTT.

The chain links TRBV7-8 to TRBJ1-5; D is unclear. V was shortened by 2 bases and J by 0 bases, with 5 bases between the two germline ends. Looked up from germline, CDR1 is SGHVS and CDR2 is FQNEAQ. The CDR3 is 14 residues long. The CDR3 DNA sequence: TGTGCCAGCAGCTTATCCGATAGCAATCAGCCCCAGCATTTT. Translation gives CASSLSDSNQPQHF. The complete variable domain, with remaining parts taken from reference TRBV7-8 and TRBJ1-5, reads GAGVSQSPRYKVAKRGQDVALRCDPISGHVSLFWYQQALGQGPEFLTYFQNEAQLDKSGLPSDRFFAERPEGSVSTLKIQRTQQEDSAVYLCASSLSDSNQPQHFGDGTRLSIL.

This rearrangement joins TRBV5-1 to TRBJ2-3, with D maybe TRBD1 (5 bases). The CDR3 totals 15 residues. Germline lookup yields CDR1 SGHRS and CDR2 YFSETQ. Trimming took off 4 bases at V and 0 bases at J, with 12 bases between the two ends. The CDR3 is CASSPHRSSTDTQYF. The CDR3 nucleotides read TGCGCCAGCAGCCCCCACAGGTCTAGCACAGATACGCAGTATTTT.

V is TRBV4-3 and J is TRBJ1-2, with D perhaps TRBD1 (5 bases). Deletions cut 1 base from V and 5 bases from J, with 17 bases between. The CDR3 has 16 amino acids. In germline, CDR1 is LGHNA, CDR2 YSLEER. As DNA, the CDR3 is TGCGCCAGCAGCCAAGGGGCAGCCGGGACGGGGTATGGCTACACCTTC. Amino acid sequence: CASSQGAAGTGYGYTF.

This sequence joins TRBV28 and TRBJ2-3; the match to TRBD1 covers 7 bases. The CDR3 consists of 13 residues. V was pared by 4 bases and J by 6 bases, with 4 bases of the junction left unmatched. Germline assignment: CDR1 MDHEN and CDR2 SYDVKM. CDR3 region: CASSSGTEDTQYF. For the CDR3, the DNA is TGTGCCAGCAGTTCCGGGACAGAGGATACGCAGTATTTT.

This clone has a single count. The rearrangement links TRBV5-1 to TRBJ2-7; tentative D call: TRBD2 (6 bases). The CDR3 extends over 14 amino acids. V shed 2 bases and J shed 3 bases, with 12 bases lying between them. Looked up from germline, CDR1 is SGHRS and CDR2 is YFSETQ. The CDR3, as DNA: TGCGCCAGCAGCTTCCCGGGAGACCTCTACGAGCAGTACTTC. Protein product: CASSFPGDLYEQYF.

The chain couples TRBV6-1 to TRBJ1-3; perhaps TRBD1 as D (6 bases). Germline V gives CDR1 MNHNS, CDR2 SASEGT. The CDR3 runs 15 residues. V was clipped by 8 bases and J by 0 bases, with 14 bases between them. In nucleotides, the CDR3 is TGTGCCAGCGACCTACAGGGAATCTCTGGAAACACCATATATTTT. It encodes CASDLQGISGNTIYF.

The chain uses TRBV28 and TRBJ2-4; 11 bases map to TRBD2. The CDR3 sequence is 16 residues long. Germline V gives CDR1 MDHEN, CDR2 SYDVKM. The V segment lost 5 bases and the J segment 8 bases; nucleotides outside the gene matches: 11. The CDR3 reads CASSPPIAGGLDIQYF. The CDR3 DNA reads as TGTGCCAGCAGTCCCCCCATAGCGGGGGGGCTAGACATTCAGTACTTC.

The rearrangement uses TRBV7-2 and TRBJ2-1; 7 positions agree with TRBD2. With 1 base clipped from V and 4 bases from J, the junction kept 7 bases outside the gene matches. The CDR3 spans 16 residues. Germline-derived CDR1 and CDR2 are SGHTA and FQGNSA. CDR3 region: CASSLDGGGTYNEQFF. In DNA form, the CDR3 reads TGTGCCAGCAGCTTAGACGGCGGGGGTACATACAATGAGCAGTTCTTC.

The chain combines TRBV4-2 with TRBJ1-3; D not resolved. V lost 8 bases and J 0 bases, leaving 20 bases between the germline ends. This CDR3 region has 17 residues. CDR1 and CDR2 (germline): LGHNA, YNFKEQ. The CDR3 DNA follows: TGTGCCAGCTCCCTTTCGGGCCATAATCCCTCTGGAAACACCATATATTTT. Translated, it gives CASSLSGHNPSGNTIYF.

CDR3 sequence: CASIVRGFNQPQHF. The CDR3 DNA is TGTGCCAGCATTGTACGGGGTTTTAATCAGCCCCAGCATTTT. The chain carries TRBV6-1 and TRBJ1-5; the D is unclear. The V gene's germline CDR1 is MNHNS and CDR2 SASEGT. V was cut by 7 bases and J by 4 bases, with 14 bases left in between. The CDR3 has 14 residues.

The chain is built from TRBV5-1 and TRBJ2-3, with TRBD1 as a possible D gene (5 bases). This CDR3 spans 15 amino acids. Trimming took 1 base from V and 0 from J, leaving 9 bases between them. CDR1 and CDR2 from the germline V gene are SGHRS and YFSETQ. The chain's CDR3 is CASSLQGLSTDTQYF. CDR3 in DNA: TGCGCCAGCAGCTTGCAGGGATTGAGCACAGATACGCAGTATTTT.

This chain uses TRBV19 with TRBJ2-1; 7 positions agree with TRBD2. CDR3 length: 16 residues. The J segment lost 0 bases and the V segment lost 6 bases, leaving 8 bases of the junction unmatched. The germline V gene encodes CDR1 LNHDA and CDR2 SQIVND (reference sequence). CDR3 coding DNA: TGTGCCAGTAGGCCATCTAGCGGCAGCTCCTACAATGAGCAGTTCTTC. It encodes CASRPSSGSSYNEQFF.

The chain employs TRBV7-2 and TRBJ2-5, with 11 bases lining up with TRBD2. Germline-derived CDR1 and CDR2 are SGHTA and FQGNSA. This CDR3 spans 17 amino acids. V trimming: 5 bases; J trimming: 3 bases; junction bases outside the gene matches: 11. In DNA form, the CDR3 reads TGTGCCAGCAGCCCCCGCCGACTAGCGGGGAGAGAAGAGACCCAGTACTTC. Its translation: CASSPRRLAGREETQYF.

This clone was counted once. The gene calls are TRBV6-5 and TRBJ2-1; D is ambiguous. Germline V gene data show CDR1 as MNHEY and CDR2 as SVGAGI. The CDR3 spans 13 residues. V was shortened by 0 bases and J by 3 bases, with 3 bases between the two germline ends. CDR3 region: CASSYSSYNEQFF. CDR3 nucleotide sequence: TGTGCCAGCAGTTACTCCAGCTACAATGAGCAGTTCTTC.

This chain connects TRBV18 to TRBJ1-6; possible D gene TRBD1, 5 bases. CDR3 length equals 20 residues. Germline CDR1 reads KGHSH; CDR2 reads LQKENI. V lost 2 bases to trimming and J lost 0 bases, with 20 bases between them. For the CDR3, the DNA is TGTGCCAGCTCACCAAATCGACCGGGACCGACAAGCTCCTATAATTCACCCCTCCACTTT. As protein: CASSPNRPGPTSSYNSPLHF.

The chain has TRBV5-3 and TRBJ1-1; D perhaps matches TRBD1 (5 bases). TRBV5-3 is assigned to the ORF class and has an uncertain function. Between the trimmed V and J ends, which lost 4 bases and 4 bases, there was a span of 8 bases. The CDR3 runs 12 residues. CDR3 DNA: TGTGCCAGAAGCGGGGGAGGCACTGAAGCTTTCTTT. Protein: CARSGGGTEAFF.